This TCR beta chain was observed in a study of blood T cells in healthy people across ages. The CDR3 has 14 residues. Germline CDR1 ENHRY, CDR2 SYGVKD. Comment on this clonotype: Its ends do not fully match the called genes, so a read error is possible.

Primed by a sample-barcoded 5' primer and a J-beta primer mix, a second PCR proceeded for 7 to 11 cycles. Each TCR beta cDNA got a 12-nucleotide random molecular identifier. Each CDR3 protein gets one entry after TCRdb re-called the 5' RACE reads with MiXCR. The sample carries roughly 1.5 million distinct CDR3 sequences, roughly 43% recorded once. This TCR was sampled from a woman aged 18-35 years in good health. The rearrangement uses TRBV10-3 and TRBJ2-5; 11 nucleotides match TRBD1. The J call may be faulty, since TRBJ2-7 better matches the DNA end. The sample comprised blood. The CDR3 here is CAVSGTGGVYEQYF. DNA of the CDR3: TGTGCCGTCAGTGGGACAGGGGGGGTCTACGAGCAGTACTTC.